The clone carrying this T cell receptor (beta chain) was observed a handful of times. What it recognizes is unknown. The source of the sample is a study of siplizumab effects on memory and regulatory T cells. Overall study findings and caveats: The authors mapped only a minor fraction of alloreactive clones to unstimulated subsets.

TCRdb keeps only in-frame clones here, not all; method: immunoSEQ multiplex PCR. This table has around 95,000 clones, approximately 94% appearing once. The CDR3 sequence is 15 residues long. J gave up 4 bases and V 7 bases, and 12 bases lay outside the gene matches. Germline assignment: CDR1 MNHEY and CDR2 SVGAGI. This TCR derives from a human donor in good health. The chain joins TRBV6-5 to TRBJ1-2; 7 positions match TRBD1. The sequenced sample consisted of non-Treg CD4+ T cells sorted from blood. DNA for the CDR3: TGTGCCAGCACCAACTCTCTCGGGACAGTCTATGGCTACACCTTC. Protein: CASTNSLGTVYGYTF.